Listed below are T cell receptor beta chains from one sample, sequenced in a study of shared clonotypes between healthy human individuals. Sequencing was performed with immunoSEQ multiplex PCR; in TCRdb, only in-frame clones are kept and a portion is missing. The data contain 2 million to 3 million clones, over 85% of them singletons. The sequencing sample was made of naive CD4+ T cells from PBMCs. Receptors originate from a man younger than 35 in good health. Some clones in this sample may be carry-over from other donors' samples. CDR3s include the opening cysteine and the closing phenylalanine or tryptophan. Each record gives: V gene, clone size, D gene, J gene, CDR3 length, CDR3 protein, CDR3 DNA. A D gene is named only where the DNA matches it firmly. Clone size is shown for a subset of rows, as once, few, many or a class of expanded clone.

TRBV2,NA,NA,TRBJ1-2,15,CASGSRQVGVESYTF,TGTGCCAGCGGCTCCCGACAGGTGGGCGTCGAAAGCTACACCTTC
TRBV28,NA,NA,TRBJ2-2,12,CASTSRTGELFF,TGTGCCAGCACTTCAAGGACCGGGGAGCTGTTTTTT
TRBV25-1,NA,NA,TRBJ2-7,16,CASSGSGPLRRNEQYF,TGTGCCAGCAGTGGGTCCGGGCCCCTTCGTCGGAACGAGCAGTACTTC
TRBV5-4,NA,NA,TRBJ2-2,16,CASSPPRAGDTGELFF,TGTGCCAGCAGCCCCCCTCGGGCAGGGGACACCGGGGAGCTGTTTTTT
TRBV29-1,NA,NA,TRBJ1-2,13,CSVERYINYGYTF,TGCAGCGTTGAGAGGTACATAAACTATGGCTACACCTTC
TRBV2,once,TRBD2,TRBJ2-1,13,CASSGGLGNEQFF,TGTGCCAGCAGTGGGGGACTAGGCAATGAGCAGTTCTTC
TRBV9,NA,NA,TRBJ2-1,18,CASSVAEGTPRYRNEQFF,TGTGCCAGCAGCGTCGCGGAGGGGACCCCTAGGTACCGCAATGAGCAGTTCTTC
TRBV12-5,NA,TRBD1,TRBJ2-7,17,CASGLERQGAPSYEQYF,TGTGCTAGTGGTTTGGAGAGACAGGGGGCGCCCTCCTACGAGCAGTACTTC
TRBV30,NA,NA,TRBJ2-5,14,CAWRTQSYQETQYF,TGTGCCTGGAGAACTCAGAGCTACCAAGAGACCCAGTACTTC
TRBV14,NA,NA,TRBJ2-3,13,CASSQAVFNTQYF,TGTGCCAGCAGCCAAGCGGTTTTCAATACGCAGTATTTT
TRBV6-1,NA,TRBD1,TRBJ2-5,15,CASSVGQLYQETQYF,TGTGCCAGCAGTGTGGGACAGCTGTACCAAGAGACCCAGTACTTC
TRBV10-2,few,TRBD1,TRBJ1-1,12,CASRDRAPEAFF,TGCGCCAGCAGGGACAGGGCTCCTGAAGCTTTCTTT
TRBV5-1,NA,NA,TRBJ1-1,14,CASSLAAGGTEAFF,TGCGCCAGCAGCTTGGCCGCCGGGGGCACTGAAGCTTTCTTT
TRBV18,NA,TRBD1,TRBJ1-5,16,CASSPGQGGGNQPQHF,TGTGCCAGCTCACCGGGGCAGGGGGGGGGCAATCAGCCCCAGCATTTT